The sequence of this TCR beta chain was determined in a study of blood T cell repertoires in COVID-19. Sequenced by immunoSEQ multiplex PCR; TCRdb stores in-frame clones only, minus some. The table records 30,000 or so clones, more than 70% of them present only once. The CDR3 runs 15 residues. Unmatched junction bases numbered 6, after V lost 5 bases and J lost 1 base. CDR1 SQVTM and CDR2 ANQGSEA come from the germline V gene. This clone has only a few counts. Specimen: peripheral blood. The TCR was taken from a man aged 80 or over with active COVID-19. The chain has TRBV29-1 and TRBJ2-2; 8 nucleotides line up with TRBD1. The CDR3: CSVQTGTGNTGELFF. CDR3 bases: TGCAGCGTTCAAACCGGGACAGGGAACACCGGGGAGCTGTTTTTT.